This T cell receptor beta chain was observed in a study of identical twins. Study outcomes and limitations: It was possible that invariant MAIT and iNKT cells partly confounded the zero-insertion analyses. With beta out-of-frame sequences, excess sharing by twins was weaker.

V was cut by 6 bases and J by 0 bases, with 13 bases left in between. Germline V CDR1 and CDR2: KGHSH, LQKENI. CDR3 length: 15 amino acids. This clonotype was counted at least ten times. The antigen remains undetermined. MiXCR, applied by TCRdb to the 5' RACE reads, yields one record per CDR3 protein. The sample has around 490,000 distinct CDR3 sequences; roughly 15% are singletons. This same sample was also part of a study on yellow fever vaccine responses in identical twins.

This sequence originates from a young woman in good health. The chain links TRBV18 to TRBJ2-3; D is possibly TRBD2 (6 bases). The material sequenced was CD4+ T cells sorted from blood. CDR3 sequence reads: CASSPGGLSTDTQYF. The CDR3 DNA reads TGTGCCAGCTCCCCCGGGGGACTTAGCACAGATACGCAGTATTTT. Full variable domain (rest looked up from reference TRBV18 and TRBJ2-3): NAGVMQNPRHLVRRRGQEARLRCSPMKGHSHVYWYRQLPEEGLKFMVYLQKENIIDESGMPKERFSAEFPKEGPSILRIQQVVRGDSAAYFCASSPGGLSTDTQYFGPGTRLTVL.